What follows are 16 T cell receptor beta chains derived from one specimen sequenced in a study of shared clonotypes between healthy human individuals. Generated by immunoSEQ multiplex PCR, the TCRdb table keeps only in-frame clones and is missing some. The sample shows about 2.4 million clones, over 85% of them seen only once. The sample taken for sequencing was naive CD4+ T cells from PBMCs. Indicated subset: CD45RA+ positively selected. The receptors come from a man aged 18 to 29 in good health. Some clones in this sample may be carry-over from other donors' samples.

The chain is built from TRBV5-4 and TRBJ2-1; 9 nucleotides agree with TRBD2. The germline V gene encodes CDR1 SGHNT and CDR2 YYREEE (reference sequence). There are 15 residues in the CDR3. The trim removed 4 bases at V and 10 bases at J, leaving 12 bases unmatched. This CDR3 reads CASSTAPTAGGEQFF. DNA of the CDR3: TGTGCCAGCAGCACAGCCCCGACAGCGGGGGGCGAGCAGTTCTTC.

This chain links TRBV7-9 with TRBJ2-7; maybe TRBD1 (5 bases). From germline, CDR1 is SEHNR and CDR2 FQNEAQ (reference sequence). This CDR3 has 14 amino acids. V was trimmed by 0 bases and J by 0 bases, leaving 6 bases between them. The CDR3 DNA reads TGTGCCAGCAGCTTAGCCAGGGACTCCTACGAGCAGTACTTC. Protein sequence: CASSLARDSYEQYF.

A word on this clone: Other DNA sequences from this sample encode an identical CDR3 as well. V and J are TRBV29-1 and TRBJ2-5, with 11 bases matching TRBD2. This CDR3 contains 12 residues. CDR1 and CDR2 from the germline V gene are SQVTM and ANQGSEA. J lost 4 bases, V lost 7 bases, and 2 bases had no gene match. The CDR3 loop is CSALAGGETQYF. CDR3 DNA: TGCAGCGCCCTAGCGGGAGGAGAGACCCAGTACTTC.

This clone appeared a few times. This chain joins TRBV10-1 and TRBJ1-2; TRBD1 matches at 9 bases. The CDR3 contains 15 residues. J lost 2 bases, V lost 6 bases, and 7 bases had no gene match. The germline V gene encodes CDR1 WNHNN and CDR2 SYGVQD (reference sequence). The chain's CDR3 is CASRRPGTGNYGYTF. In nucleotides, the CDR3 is TGCGCCAGCAGGCGTCCCGGGACAGGGAACTATGGCTACACCTTC.

The DNA of the CDR3 is TGTGCCAGCAGTCATAGCGGGAACCAAGAGACCCAGTACTTC. The encoded protein is CASSHSGNQETQYF. The V call is TRBV28, the J call TRBJ2-5, with 8 bases lining up with TRBD2. The germline CDR1 and CDR2 sequences are MDHEN and SYDVKM. J gave up 0 bases and V 5 bases, and 2 bases lay outside the gene matches. This CDR3 contains 14 residues.

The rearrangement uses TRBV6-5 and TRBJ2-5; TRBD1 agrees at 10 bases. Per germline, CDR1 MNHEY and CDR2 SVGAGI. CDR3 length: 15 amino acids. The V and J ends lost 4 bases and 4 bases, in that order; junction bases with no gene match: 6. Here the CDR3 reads CASSFSGTGVETQYF. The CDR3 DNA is TGTGCCAGCAGTTTCTCCGGGACAGGGGTAGAGACCCAGTACTTC.

CDR3 in DNA: TGTGCCACCAGCAGAGCGACAGGGGGGTCTGGGGCCAACGTCCTGACTTTC. Amino acid sequence: CATSRATGGSGANVLTF. This rearrangement joins TRBV15 to TRBJ2-6; 9 positions agree with TRBD1. Per the germline V gene, CDR1 is LNHNV and CDR2 is YYDKDF (reference sequence). V lost 1 base, J lost 1 base, and 2 bases stayed unmatched. This CDR3 spans 17 amino acids.

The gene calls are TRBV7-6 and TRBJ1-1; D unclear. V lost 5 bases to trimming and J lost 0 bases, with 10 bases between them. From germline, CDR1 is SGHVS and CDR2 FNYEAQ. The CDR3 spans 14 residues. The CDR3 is CASSPRTLNTEAFF. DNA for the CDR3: TGTGCCAGCAGCCCCAGGACCTTGAACACTGAAGCTTTCTTT. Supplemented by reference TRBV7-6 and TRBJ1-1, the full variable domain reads GAGVSQSPRYKVTKRGQDVALRCDPISGHVSLYWYRQALGQGPEFLTYFNYEAQQDKSGLPNDRFSAERPEGSISTLTIQRTEQRDSAMYRCASSPRTLNTEAFFGQGTRLTVV.

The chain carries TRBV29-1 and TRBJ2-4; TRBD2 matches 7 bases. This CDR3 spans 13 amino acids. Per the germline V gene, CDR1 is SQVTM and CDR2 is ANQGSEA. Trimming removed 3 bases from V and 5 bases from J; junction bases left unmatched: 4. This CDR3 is CSVEEGLQNIQYF. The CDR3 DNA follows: TGCAGCGTTGAGGAGGGACTACAAAACATTCAGTACTTC. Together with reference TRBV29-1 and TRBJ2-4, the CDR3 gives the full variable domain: SAVISQKPSRDICQRGTSLTIQCQVDSQVTMMFWYRQQPGQSLTLIATANQGSEATYESGFVIDKFPISRPNLTFSTLTVSNMSPEDSSIYLCSVEEGLQNIQYFGAGTRLSVL.

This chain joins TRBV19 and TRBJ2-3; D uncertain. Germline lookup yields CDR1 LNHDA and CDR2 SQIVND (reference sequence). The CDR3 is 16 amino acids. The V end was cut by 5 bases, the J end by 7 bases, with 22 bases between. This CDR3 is CASSFPPRTGRNTQYF. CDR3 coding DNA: TGTGCCAGTAGTTTCCCCCCCCGGACCGGCCGGAATACGCAGTATTTT.

CDR3 in amino acids: CASWGSSYNEQFF. The DNA of the CDR3 is TGTGCCAGCTGGGGGAGCTCCTACAATGAGCAGTTCTTC. This chain uses TRBV11-2 with TRBJ2-1; D assignment may be TRBD1 or TRBD2 (5 bases each). The germline V gene encodes CDR1 SGHAT and CDR2 FQNNGV. V lost 8 bases and J 0 bases, leaving 8 bases between the germline ends. CDR3 size: 13 residues.

DNA of the CDR3: TGTGCCAGCAGCTGGGGACTAGCGGGAGTGCCGAAGCAGTTCTTC. Translating gives CASSWGLAGVPKQFF. V and J are TRBV11-2 and TRBJ2-1; 14 bases fit TRBD2. V was clipped by 4 bases and J by 11 bases; unmatched bases: 7. The CDR3 is 15 residues long. Germline V gene lookup returns CDR1 SGHAT and CDR2 FQNNGV.

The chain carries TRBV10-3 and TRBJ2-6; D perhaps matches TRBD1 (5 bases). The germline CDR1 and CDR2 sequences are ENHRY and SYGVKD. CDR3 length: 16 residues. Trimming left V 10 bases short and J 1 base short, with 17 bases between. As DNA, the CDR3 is TGTGCCACCACCTCTCAGGGTGCATCTGGGGCCAACGTCCTGACTTTC. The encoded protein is CATTSQGASGANVLTF.

CDR3 bases: TGTGCCAGCAGCTTGGGGCAGCCCCGGGAGAACTATGGCTACACCTTC. Translating gives CASSLGQPRENYGYTF. The gene calls are TRBV5-4 and TRBJ1-2; D is uncertain. Deletions cut 0 bases from V and 2 bases from J, with 14 bases between. CDR1 and CDR2 (germline): SGHNT, YYREEE (reference sequence). CDR3 size: 16 residues. Full variable domain (outside the CDR3, taken from reference TRBV5-4 and TRBJ1-2): ETGVTQSPTHLIKTRGQQVTLRCSSQSGHNTVSWYQQALGQGPQFIFQYYREEENGRGNFPPRFSGLQFPNYSSELNVNALELDDSALYLCASSLGQPRENYGYTFGSGTRLTVV.

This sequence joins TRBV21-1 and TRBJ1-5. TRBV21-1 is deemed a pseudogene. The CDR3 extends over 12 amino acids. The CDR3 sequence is CASQGRDQPQHF. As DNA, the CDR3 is TGTGCCAGCCAAGGAAGGGATCAGCCCCAGCATTTT.

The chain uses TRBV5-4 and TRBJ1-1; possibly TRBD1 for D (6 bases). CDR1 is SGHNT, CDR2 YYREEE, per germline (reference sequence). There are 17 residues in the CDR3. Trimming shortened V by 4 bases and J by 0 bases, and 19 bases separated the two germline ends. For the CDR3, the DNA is TGTGCCAGCAGCCCCCCGCGGCTACAGGGCCTGAACACTGAAGCTTTCTTT. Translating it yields CASSPPRLQGLNTEAFF.